This record looks at one T cell receptor (beta chain) sequence and its context. Its antigen is not known. The data are from a study of cytomegalovirus exposure and HLA in healthy donors. Study-level background: The roughly 120 validation repertoires matched the roughly 650 first-cohort repertoires in platform, a later analysis reported. Study findings and constraints: It was confirmed in vitro that three of the CMV-associated chains were specific for CMV antigens. Researchers counted around 170 TCR beta chains as cytomegalovirus-associated. It was reported that the classifier diagnosed cytomegalovirus status with high specificity and sensitivity in both the original and validation cohorts.

Trimming removed 1 base at V and 4 bases at J, with 8 bases between. Germline loops: CDR1 SGHDT, CDR2 YYEEEE. The CDR3 has 14 residues. The table came from immunoSEQ multiplex PCR; TCRdb's copy has only in-frame clones and leaves some out. The table includes some 170,000 clones, around 86% detected once. The sample comprised PBMCs. This sequence originates from a man aged 25-40 years in good health and CMV-seropositive. The chain has TRBV5-6 and TRBJ1-4, with D unresolved. The CDR3 loop is CASSLRQLNEKLFF. In DNA form, the CDR3 reads TGTGCCAGCAGCTTGCGGCAGCTTAATGAAAAACTGTTTTTT.